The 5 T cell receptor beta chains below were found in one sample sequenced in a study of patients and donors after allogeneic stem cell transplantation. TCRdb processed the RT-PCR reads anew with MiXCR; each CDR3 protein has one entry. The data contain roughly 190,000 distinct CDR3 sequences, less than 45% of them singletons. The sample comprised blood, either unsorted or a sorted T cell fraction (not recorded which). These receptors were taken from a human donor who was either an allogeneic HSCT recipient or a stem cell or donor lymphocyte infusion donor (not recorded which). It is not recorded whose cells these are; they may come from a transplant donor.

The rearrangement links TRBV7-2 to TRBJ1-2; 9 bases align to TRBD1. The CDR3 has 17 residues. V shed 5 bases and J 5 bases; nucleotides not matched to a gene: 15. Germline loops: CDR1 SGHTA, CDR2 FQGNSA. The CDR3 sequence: CASSHPPGQGRRYGYTF. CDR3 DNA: TGTGCCAGCAGCCACCCCCCGGGACAGGGCCGGAGGTATGGCTACACCTTC. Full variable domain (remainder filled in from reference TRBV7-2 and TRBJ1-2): GAGVSQSPSNKVTEKGKDVELRCDPISGHTALYWYRQSLGQGLEFLIYFQGNSAPDKSGLPSDRFSAERTGGSVSTLTIQRTQQEDSAVYLCASSHPPGQGRRYGYTFGSGTRLTVV.

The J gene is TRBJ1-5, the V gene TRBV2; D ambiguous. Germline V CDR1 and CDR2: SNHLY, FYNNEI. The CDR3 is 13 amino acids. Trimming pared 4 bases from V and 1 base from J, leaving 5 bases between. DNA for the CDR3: TGTGCCAGCAGTGGGGAAAGCAATCAGCCCCAGCATTTT. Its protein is CASSGESNQPQHF.

CDR3 in amino acids: CSVETGKLISEAFF. In DNA, the CDR3 is TGCAGCGTTGAGACAGGGAAGCTTATTAGTGAAGCTTTCTTT. This chain joins TRBV29-1 and TRBJ1-1; TRBD1 matches 7 bases. Germline CDR1 and CDR2: SQVTM and ANQGSEA. The length of the CDR3 is 14 residues. The J segment lost 7 bases and the V segment lost 3 bases, leaving 11 bases of the junction unmatched.

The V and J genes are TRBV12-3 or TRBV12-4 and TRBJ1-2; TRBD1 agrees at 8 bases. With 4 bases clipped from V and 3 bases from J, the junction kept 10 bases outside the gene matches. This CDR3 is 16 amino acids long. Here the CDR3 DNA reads TGTGCCAGCAGTTGGGACAGGAGGCCGACGGACTATGGCTACACCTTC. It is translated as CASSWDRRPTDYGYTF.

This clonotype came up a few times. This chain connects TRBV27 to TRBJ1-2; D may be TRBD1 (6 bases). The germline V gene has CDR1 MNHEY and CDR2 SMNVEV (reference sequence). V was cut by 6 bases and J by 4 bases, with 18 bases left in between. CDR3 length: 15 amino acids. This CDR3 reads CASSEEGGLGYGYTF. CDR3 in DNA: TGTGCCAGCAGCGAGGAGGGGGGCCTAGGCTATGGCTACACCTTC.